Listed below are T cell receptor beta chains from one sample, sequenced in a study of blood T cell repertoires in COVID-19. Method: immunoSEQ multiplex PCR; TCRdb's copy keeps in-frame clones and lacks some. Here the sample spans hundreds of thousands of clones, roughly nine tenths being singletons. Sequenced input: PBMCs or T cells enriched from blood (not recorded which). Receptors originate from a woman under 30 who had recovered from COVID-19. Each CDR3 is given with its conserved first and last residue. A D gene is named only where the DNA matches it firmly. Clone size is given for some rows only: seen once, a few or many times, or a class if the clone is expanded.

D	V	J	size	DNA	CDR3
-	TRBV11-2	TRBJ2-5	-	TGTGCCAGCAGCTTAGCGGTCCCGACCGCGGCCCAAGAGACCCAGTACTTC	CASSLAVPTAAQETQYF
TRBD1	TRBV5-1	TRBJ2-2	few	TGCGCCAGCACCACACAGGGGGGCACCGGGGAGCTGTTTTTT	CASTTQGGTGELFF
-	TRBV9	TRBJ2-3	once	TGTGCCAGCAGCGTGGGCGCTGTAGGGGCCACAGATACGCAGTATTTT	CASSVGAVGATDTQYF
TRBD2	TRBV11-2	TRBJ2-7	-	TGTGCCAGCAGATCCCTACTAGCGGGGGGATCGGTTAAGACCTACGAGCAGTACTTC	CASRSLLAGGSVKTYEQYF
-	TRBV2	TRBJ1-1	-	TGTGCCAGCAGTGTCGGAGGGATCGGGGCTTTCTTT	CASSVGGIGAFF
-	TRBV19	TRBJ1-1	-	TGTGCCACCACGGAAAGAGTGGGGGGAGCTGAAGCTTTCTTT	CATTERVGGAEAFF
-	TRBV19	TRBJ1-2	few	TGTGCCAGTACCCTGGAGGTTGGAGGCTATGGCTACACCTTC	CASTLEVGGYGYTF
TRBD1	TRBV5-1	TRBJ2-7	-	TGCGCCAGCAGCTTGGGACAGGGATTCGGCGAGCAGTACTTC	CASSLGQGFGEQYF
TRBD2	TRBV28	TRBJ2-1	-	TGTGCCAGCAGTTCCCCCCCACTAAGCGGGGCCGTGGTTGAGCAGTTCTTC	CASSSPPLSGAVVEQFF
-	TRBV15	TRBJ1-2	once	TGTGCCACCAGCCGGGGGACGGAGAACTATGGCTACACCTTC	CATSRGTENYGYTF
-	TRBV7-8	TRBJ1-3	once	TGTGCCAGCAGACCAGACTCTGGAAACACCATATATTTT	CASRPDSGNTIYF
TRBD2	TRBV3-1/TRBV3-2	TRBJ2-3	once	TGTGCCAGCAGCAAATATTTCTCCCGGGTAGCGGGGGGGGAGGATACGCAGTATTTT	CASSKYFSRVAGGEDTQYF
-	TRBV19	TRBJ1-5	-	TGTGCCAGTAGTACGCAGGGATTTCGCAATCAGCCCCAGCATTTT	CASSTQGFRNQPQHF
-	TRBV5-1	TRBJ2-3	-	TGCGCCAGCAGCTTACAGTCTTCTAGCACAGATACGCAGTATTTT	CASSLQSSSTDTQYF
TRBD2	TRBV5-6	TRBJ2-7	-	TGTGCCAGCACCCACGGGGGGGCCGACTACGAGCAGTACTTC	CASTHGGADYEQYF
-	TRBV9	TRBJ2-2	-	TGTGCCAGCAGCGCACTAGTTTCCGGGGAGCTGTTTTTT	CASSALVSGELFF
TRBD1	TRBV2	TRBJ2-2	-	TGTGCCAGCGCGGGACAGGGGTACACCGGGGAGCTGTTTTTT	CASAGQGYTGELFF
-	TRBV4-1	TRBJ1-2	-	TGCGCCAGCAGCCAAGAAACAGGCCCCTATGGCTACACCTTC	CASSQETGPYGYTF
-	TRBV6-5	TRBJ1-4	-	TGTGCCAGCAGTCCCGGGACAAGGCTGTTTTTT	CASSPGTRLFF
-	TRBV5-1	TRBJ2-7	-	TGCGCCAGCAGCTTAAGGGGACATAGGTCCTACGAGCAGTACTTC	CASSLRGHRSYEQYF
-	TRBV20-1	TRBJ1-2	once	TGCAGTGCTAGTTTGACAGGCCAAACTAACTATGGCTACACCTTC	CSASLTGQTNYGYTF
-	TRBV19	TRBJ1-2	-	TGTGCCAGTAGTATAGTGACAGGAGGAGGCTACACCTTC	CASSIVTGGGYTF
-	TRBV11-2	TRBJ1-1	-	TGTGCCAGCAGCTTAGATCTATGGAGCACTGAAGCTTTCTTT	CASSLDLWSTEAFF
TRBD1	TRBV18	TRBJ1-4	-	TGTGCCAGCTCAGTGGACAGGGGGCCGTCTGAAAAACTGTTTTTT	CASSVDRGPSEKLFF
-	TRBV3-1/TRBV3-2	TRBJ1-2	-	TGTGCCAGCAGACCGGCCGGCAGGGGAGGGTATGGCTACACCTTC	CASRPAGRGGYGYTF
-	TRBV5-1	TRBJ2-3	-	TGCGCCAGCGCGGGACGACTCGTAGATACGCAGTATTTT	CASAGRLVDTQYF
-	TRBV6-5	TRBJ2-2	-	TGTGCCAGCAGCCGGGACACAAACACCGGGGAGCTGTTTTTT	CASSRDTNTGELFF
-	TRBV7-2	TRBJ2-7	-	TGTGCCAGCAGCTTAGTGAGCAGGCCATCCTACGAGCAGTACTTC	CASSLVSRPSYEQYF
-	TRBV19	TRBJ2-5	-	TGTGCCAGTAGATCCGACAGCCCAAGCATGCACTTC	CASRSDSPSMHF
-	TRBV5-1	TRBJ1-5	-	TGCGCCAGCAGCTTGTCACAGGGCGATCAGCCCCAGCATTTT	CASSLSQGDQPQHF
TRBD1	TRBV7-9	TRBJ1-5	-	TGTGCCAGCAGTTTTGGGACAGCCTTCGAGGGCAATCAGCCCCAGCATTTT	CASSFGTAFEGNQPQHF
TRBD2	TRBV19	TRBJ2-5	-	TGTGCCAGCCGACCCGGCCACAGCGGGGTGGGGGAGACCCAGTACTTC	CASRPGHSGVGETQYF
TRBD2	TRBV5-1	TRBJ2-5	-	TGCGCCAGCAGCCAGGGACTAGCGGCCCCCCAAGAGACCCAGTACTTC	CASSQGLAAPQETQYF
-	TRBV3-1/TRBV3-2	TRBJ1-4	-	TGTGCCAGCAGCACTTACAGGGAAGTTAATGAAAAACTGTTTTTT	CASSTYREVNEKLFF
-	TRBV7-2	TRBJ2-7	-	TGTGCCAGCAGCTGGACTCCTCTGGGCGAGCAGTACTTC	CASSWTPLGEQYF
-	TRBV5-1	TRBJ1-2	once	TGCGCCAGCAGCTTCTCAGGGTCACACTATGGCTACACCTTC	CASSFSGSHYGYTF
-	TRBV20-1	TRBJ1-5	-	TGCAGTGCTAGTGGGGGAGAGCCCCAGCATTTT	CSASGGEPQHF
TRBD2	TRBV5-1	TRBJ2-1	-	TGCGCCAGCAGCCCGGGACTAGCGGGGGGCAATGAGCAGTTCTTC	CASSPGLAGGNEQFF
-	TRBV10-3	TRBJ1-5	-	TGTGCCATCAGTGAGTCGGAGAGGGTTTGGCAGCCCCAGCATTTT	CAISESERVWQPQHF
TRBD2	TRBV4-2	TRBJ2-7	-	TGTGCCAGCAGCCAAGAAACTAGCGGGGGGGCGTCCGAGCAGTACTTC	CASSQETSGGASEQYF
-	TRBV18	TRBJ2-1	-	TGTGCCAGCTCACCACAACGGCGGGATGAGCAGTTCTTC	CASSPQRRDEQFF
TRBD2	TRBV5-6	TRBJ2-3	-	TGTGCCAGCAGCTTGCCATTGACTAGCGGGGGGGCCACCACAGATACGCAGTATTTT	CASSLPLTSGGATTDTQYF
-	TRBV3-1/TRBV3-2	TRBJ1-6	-	TGTGCCAGCAGCCAAGGAGCGTACGATAATTCACCCCTCCACTTT	CASSQGAYDNSPLHF
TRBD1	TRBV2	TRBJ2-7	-	TGTGCCAGCCGACAGGGGGGATTCGAGCAGTACTTC	CASRQGGFEQYF
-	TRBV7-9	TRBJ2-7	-	TGTGCCAGCAGCTTTGGTTCTAGCTCCTACGAGCAGTACTTC	CASSFGSSSYEQYF
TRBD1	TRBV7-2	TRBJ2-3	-	TGTGCCAGCAGCTTAGCCTCGGGACAGGGCACAGATACGCAGTATTTT	CASSLASGQGTDTQYF
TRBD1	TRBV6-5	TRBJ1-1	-	TGTGCCAGCTCCGGGACAGGGGCCCTGTTGGCTTTCTTT	CASSGTGALLAFF
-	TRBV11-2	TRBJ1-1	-	TGTGCCAGCAGCTTATGGGCGGAGGGCACTGAAGCTTTCTTT	CASSLWAEGTEAFF